This is a list of T cell receptor beta chains from one sample in a study of shared clonotypes between healthy human individuals. Only in-frame clones appear in the TCRdb table, and some are missing; sequencing was by immunoSEQ multiplex PCR. This sample yields more than 2 million clones, of which about 95% are seen a single time; more than 0.95% belongs to the top ten. Sequencing input: naive CD8+ T cells sorted from blood. The origin of the receptors is a man between 18 and 29 years old in good health. CDR3s include the opening cysteine and the closing phenylalanine or tryptophan. The D gene is left open where the match is weak.

j_call | v_call | d_call | cdr3_aa
TRBJ1-5 | TRBV27 | - | CASSLGLGQPQHF
TRBJ1-1 | TRBV7-9 | - | CASSSQGFEAFF
TRBJ2-7 | TRBV7-9 | - | CASSSSGGSYEQYF
TRBJ1-2 | TRBV5-4 | - | CASSLDRDSYGYTF
TRBJ1-1 | TRBV28 | - | CASSLVKNTEAFF
TRBJ2-1 | TRBV19 | TRBD2 | CASSIGLAGVNEQFF
TRBJ2-5 | TRBV2 | TRBD2 | CASSDLAGQETQYF
TRBJ2-7 | TRBV6-5 | - | CASSYELGSYEQYF
TRBJ1-1 | TRBV5-4 | TRBD1 | CASSFGTGAGKAFF
TRBJ1-4 | TRBV5-1 | TRBD1 | CASSPGWTGPNEKLFF
TRBJ1-5 | TRBV19 | - | CASSIDQGLSNQPQHF
TRBJ1-1 | TRBV15 | TRBD1 | CATSRGQGLMNTEAFF
TRBJ2-7 | TRBV27 | - | CASSLKGHLAYEQYF
TRBJ2-7 | TRBV6-5 | TRBD1 | CASSPDRGAAYEQYF
TRBJ2-7 | TRBV9 | - | CASSAPGGYEQYF
TRBJ2-2 | TRBV10-2 | TRBD2 | CASSTTSGENTGELFF
TRBJ2-5 | TRBV11-2 | TRBD2 | CASSLGLAYQETQYF
TRBJ2-5 | TRBV9 | - | CASSEVNEETQYF
TRBJ1-1 | TRBV11-2 | - | CASSLEGISPLNTEAFF
TRBJ1-2 | TRBV7-8 | - | CASSLSEVYGYTF
TRBJ2-1 | TRBV2 | TRBD2 | CASSEPSGGSSYNEQFF
TRBJ2-2 | TRBV27 | TRBD2 | CASSLTSGGNTGELFF
TRBJ2-5 | TRBV7-6 | TRBD1 | CASSRDREETQYF
TRBJ1-1 | TRBV29-1 | - | CSVEDLGEAFF
TRBJ2-1 | TRBV6-1 | - | CASRILSYNEQFF
TRBJ2-7 | TRBV7-9 | TRBD1 | CASSLAQGADYYEQYF
TRBJ2-2 | TRBV19 | TRBD1 | CASRLTGAGELFF
TRBJ1-2 | TRBV9 | - | CASSVGAGDYGYTF